The next 30 T cell receptor beta chains were all read from a single sample in a study of cytomegalovirus exposure and HLA in healthy donors. Vbeta (60) and Jbeta (13) primers were used in the PCR. Using immunoSEQ multiplex PCR, the repertoire was profiled, and TCRdb retains in-frame clones only, with some absent. The sample consists of roughly 72,000 clones, roughly three quarters of them appearing once. Sequenced: PBMCs. These receptors originate from a woman aged 40 to 50 in good health and CMV-seropositive.

This chain connects TRBV12-5 to TRBJ1-5; 9 bases line up with TRBD1. Looked up from germline, CDR1 is LGHNT and CDR2 is FRNRAP. V shed 2 bases, J shed 6 bases, and the junction held 5 bases outside the gene matches. There are 15 residues in the CDR3. Here the CDR3 DNA reads TGTGCTAGTGGTTTGCCGACAGGGGGGGGTCAGCCCCAGCATTTT. Its translation: CASGLPTGGGQPQHF. The full variable domain, its missing parts supplied by reference TRBV12-5 and TRBJ1-5, is DARVTQTPRHKVTEMGQEVTMRCQPILGHNTVFWYRQTMMQGLELLAYFRNRAPLDDSGMPKDRFSAEMPDATLATLKIQPSEPRDSAVYFCASGLPTGGGQPQHFGDGTRLSIL.

The chain links TRBV30 to TRBJ2-7; TRBD2 might be the D (6 bases). The CDR3 contains 12 residues. The germline CDR1 and CDR2 sequences are GTSNPN and SVGIG (reference sequence). V gave up 5 bases and J gave up 5 bases, with 13 bases separating them. The CDR3 nucleotides are TGTGCCTGGGGGAGGCAAAGCCACGAGCAGTACTTC. Encoded protein: CAWGRQSHEQYF. The complete variable domain, with remaining parts taken from reference TRBV30 and TRBJ2-7, reads SQTIHQWPATLVQPVGSPLSLECTVEGTSNPNLYWYRQAAGRGLQLLFYSVGIGQISSEVPQNLSASRPQDRQFILSSKKLLLSDSGFYLCAWGRQSHEQYFGPGTRLTVT.

J is TRBJ1-1 and V is TRBV6-1, with D possibly matching TRBD1 (6 bases). CDR3 size: 15 residues. Trimming pared 6 bases from V and 4 bases from J, leaving 18 bases between. CDR1 and CDR2 (germline): MNHNS, SASEGT. CDR3 coding DNA: TGTGCCAGCAGCGTACTACAGGGATCGAGCACTGAAGCTTTCTTT. This encodes CASSVLQGSSTEAFF.

This rearrangement joins TRBV16 to TRBJ1-1; D perhaps matches TRBD1 (6 bases). The V gene lost 0 bases and the J gene lost 5 bases, with 13 bases spanning the gap. From germline, CDR1 is KGHSY and CDR2 FQNENV. The CDR3 is made up of 15 amino acids. The CDR3 nucleotides read TGTGCCAGCAGCCAATCCACAGGGATGGTTACTGAAGCTTTCTTT. Its protein product is CASSQSTGMVTEAFF.

This clone showed up just once. The gene calls are TRBV5-1 and TRBJ2-3, with TRBD2 matching over 11 bases. Germline V gene lookup returns CDR1 SGHRS and CDR2 YFSETQ. The V segment lost 4 bases and the J segment 3 bases; nucleotides outside the gene matches: 4. The CDR3 has 15 residues. CDR3 residues: CASSRLAGRTDTQYF. DNA for the CDR3: TGCGCCAGCAGCCGACTAGCGGGGCGGACAGATACGCAGTATTTT.

The DNA of the CDR3 is TGTGCCAGCAAGGGGCAGGGGAAATACAATGAGCAGTTCTTC. Protein: CASKGQGKYNEQFF. The V gene is TRBV27, the J gene TRBJ2-1; D perhaps matches TRBD1 (6 bases). V dropped 7 bases and J dropped 4 bases, with 14 bases sitting between them. Germline loops: CDR1 MNHEY, CDR2 SMNVEV (reference sequence). CDR3 size: 14 residues.

This chain links TRBV5-1 with TRBJ2-1; 7 bases align to TRBD2. CDR3 length equals 16 residues. CDR1 and CDR2 from the germline V gene are SGHRS and YFSETQ. V lost 5 bases and J lost 0; bases outside the gene matches: 8. CDR3 loop: CASRPGGSRSYNEQFF. The CDR3 DNA follows: TGCGCCAGCAGGCCGGGGGGTTCGCGCTCCTACAATGAGCAGTTCTTC.

The V and J genes are TRBV6-1 and TRBJ2-7; 7 bases agree with TRBD1. The germline CDR1 and CDR2 sequences are MNHNS and SASEGT. The CDR3 is 13 amino acids. V lost 7 bases and J lost 3; bases outside the gene matches: 6. In DNA, the CDR3 is TGTGCCAGCACAACGACAGGGAACTACGAGCAGTACTTC. Amino acids: CASTTTGNYEQYF.

J is TRBJ2-1 and V is TRBV4-1, with a weak D call TRBD2 (6 bases). This CDR3 contains 15 residues. V was shortened by 2 bases and J by 1 base, with 9 bases between the two germline ends. Per germline, CDR1 MGHRA and CDR2 YSYEKL. CDR3 amino acids: CASSQIAVSYNEQFF. CDR3 sequence (DNA): TGCGCCAGCAGCCAAATAGCGGTATCCTACAATGAGCAGTTCTTC.

The rearrangement uses TRBV4-2 and TRBJ2-3; the match to TRBD2 covers 11 bases. The CDR3 runs 15 residues. Germline V gene data show CDR1 as LGHNA and CDR2 as YNFKEQ. J gave up 4 bases and V 2 bases, and 2 bases lay outside the gene matches. The CDR3 loop is CASSQLAGGSDTQYF. In DNA, the CDR3 is TGTGCCAGCAGCCAACTAGCGGGGGGTTCAGATACGCAGTATTTT.

This chain joins TRBV15 and TRBJ1-2; 10 nucleotides align to TRBD1. Germline V gives CDR1 LNHNV, CDR2 YYDKDF (reference sequence). With V trimmed by 2 bases and J by 3 bases, 6 bases remained unmatched. The CDR3 is 16 residues long. The CDR3 nucleotides read TGTGCCACCAGCAGAAGGGACAGGGGAGATGACTATGGCTACACCTTC. Translating it yields CATSRRDRGDDYGYTF.

The rearrangement joins TRBV2 to TRBJ1-2, with 7 bases fitting TRBD1. Germline trimming cut 7 bases from V and 0 bases from J; bases unmatched to any gene: 8. Germline lookup yields CDR1 SNHLY and CDR2 FYNNEI. This CDR3 has 15 residues. CDR3 sequence: CASNRDSQTNYGYTF. CDR3 in DNA: TGTGCCAGCAACCGGGACAGCCAAACTAACTATGGCTACACCTTC.

This chain connects TRBV7-7 to TRBJ2-3; the match to TRBD2 covers 8 bases. V dropped 5 bases and J dropped 6; count of bases not matched to a gene: 10. Germline lookup yields CDR1 SSHAT and CDR2 FNYEAQ (reference sequence). The length of the CDR3 is 15 residues. CDR3 in DNA: TGTGCCAGCAGCCCTAATGGACTAGCAATGGATACGCAGTATTTT. It encodes CASSPNGLAMDTQYF.

The chain uses TRBV4-1 and TRBJ2-6; 8 bases are a match to TRBD2. CDR1 and CDR2 (germline): MGHRA, YSYEKL. V shed 3 bases, J shed 2 bases, and the junction held 6 bases outside the gene matches. This CDR3 contains 17 residues. CDR3: CASSQGVAGTGANVLTF. The DNA of the CDR3 is TGCGCCAGCAGCCAGGGAGTAGCGGGAACTGGGGCCAACGTCCTGACTTTC.

The chain has TRBV5-1 and TRBJ2-5, with 10 bases matching TRBD1. V was pared by 4 bases and J by 4 bases, with 7 bases of the junction left unmatched. Germline CDR1 and CDR2: SGHRS and YFSETQ. The CDR3 consists of 15 residues. The CDR3: CASSRKTGGLETQYF. The CDR3 nucleotides are TGCGCCAGCAGCCGAAAGACAGGGGGCTTAGAGACCCAGTACTTC.

This clone was detected only a few times. This chain uses TRBV5-6 with TRBJ1-2; D uncertain. Germline V gene lookup returns CDR1 SGHDT and CDR2 YYEEEE. The CDR3 has 14 amino acids. V gave up 1 base and J gave up 7 bases, with 14 bases separating them. Here the CDR3 reads CASSLLEGITGYTF. DNA of the CDR3: TGTGCCAGCAGCTTGCTTGAGGGAATTACTGGCTACACCTTC.

The count of this clone is one. This rearrangement joins TRBV29-1 to TRBJ1-1; D gene uncertain. Germline V gene data show CDR1 as SQVTM and CDR2 as ANQGSEA. The CDR3 has 13 residues. The V end lost 4 bases, the J end lost 1 base, and 10 bases lay between the germline ends. CDR3 DNA sequence: TGCAGCGTTGGCTACAGCACGAACACTGAAGCTTTCTTT. Amino acids: CSVGYSTNTEAFF.

The CDR3 nucleotides are TGTGCCAGCAGTCATCTAGCGGGAGGGATCAACGAGCAGTACTTC. Its protein product is CASSHLAGGINEQYF. The chain recombines TRBV27 with TRBJ2-7; 12 positions match TRBD2. This CDR3 is 15 amino acids long. V lost 5 bases and J lost 5; bases outside the gene matches: 7. Germline V gene data show CDR1 as MNHEY and CDR2 as SMNVEV (reference sequence).

The V gene is TRBV27, the J gene TRBJ2-1; the match to TRBD1 covers 7 bases. V was clipped by 1 base and J by 3 bases; unmatched bases: 3. Germline CDR1 reads MNHEY; CDR2 reads SMNVEV (reference sequence). The CDR3 totals 15 residues. The CDR3 bases are TGTGCCAGCAGTTTATATAGGGGGCTCTACAATGAGCAGTTCTTC. This codes for CASSLYRGLYNEQFF.

The chain joins TRBV7-2 to TRBJ2-4; maybe TRBD2 (6 bases). Germline V CDR1 and CDR2: SGHTA, FQGNSA. The CDR3 is made up of 18 amino acids. V was trimmed by 4 bases and J by 3 bases, leaving 22 bases between them. The CDR3 DNA reads as TGTGCCAGCAGCTCCGAAGCCCCCTGGAGGAGGGGCAAAAACATTCAGTACTTC. This translates into CASSSEAPWRRGKNIQYF.

The chain has TRBV5-5 and TRBJ1-5; TRBD1 is a possible D gene (6 bases). Germline V CDR1 and CDR2: SGHKS, YYEKEE (reference sequence). The CDR3 length is 17 residues. Trimming left V 2 bases short and J 0 bases short, with 15 bases between. The CDR3 coding sequence is TGTGCCAGCAGCTTCAGTGGGGGGGGCAATAGCAATCAGCCCCAGCATTTT. It specifies CASSFSGGGNSNQPQHF.

The chain couples TRBV5-4 to TRBJ1-1, with D uncertain. Per germline, CDR1 SGHNT and CDR2 YYREEE (reference sequence). V lost 0 bases and J 0 bases, leaving 18 bases between the germline ends. CDR3 length: 18 residues. This chain's CDR3 is CASSLGGKVGQMNTEAFF. CDR3 sequence (DNA): TGTGCCAGCAGCTTGGGAGGGAAAGTCGGCCAAATGAACACTGAAGCTTTCTTT. Based on the CDR3 plus reference TRBV5-4 and TRBJ1-1, the full variable domain is ETGVTQSPTHLIKTRGQQVTLRCSSQSGHNTVSWYQQALGQGPQFIFQYYREEENGRGNFPPRFSGLQFPNYSSELNVNALELDDSALYLCASSLGGKVGQMNTEAFFGQGTRLTVV.

The chain has TRBV4-1 and TRBJ2-7; possible D gene TRBD1, 6 bases. V was pared by 0 bases and J by 0 bases, with 12 bases between. This CDR3 spans 16 amino acids. Germline V gene sequence: CDR1 MGHRA, CDR2 YSYEKL. The CDR3 DNA is TGCGCCAGCAGCCAAGATACAGGGATGAGCTCCTACGAGCAGTACTTC. The encoded protein is CASSQDTGMSSYEQYF.

This clone appeared a single time. The CDR3 coding sequence is TGTGCCAGCAGCGTAGGTGTCAGTATGAATGAAAAACTGTTTTTT. This translates into CASSVGVSMNEKLFF. The chain recombines TRBV9 with TRBJ1-4; D is unclear. With 0 bases removed from V and 5 bases from J, the gap between germline ends came to 11 bases. This CDR3 has 15 amino acids. Per germline, CDR1 SGDLS and CDR2 YYNGEE.

V and J are TRBV29-1 and TRBJ2-7; 8 bases map to TRBD2. J lost 2 bases, V lost 4 bases, and 13 bases had no gene match. The germline V gene has CDR1 SQVTM and CDR2 ANQGSEA. The CDR3 is 16 amino acids. CDR3 sequence reads: CSVVPPIAGRPYEQYF. The CDR3 bases are TGCAGCGTTGTGCCCCCGATAGCGGGGAGACCCTACGAGCAGTACTTC.

The chain uses TRBV5-1 and TRBJ1-1; 9 bases align to TRBD1. V was pared by 3 bases and J by 2 bases, with 5 bases of the junction left unmatched. CDR3 length: 15 amino acids. In germline, CDR1 is SGHRS, CDR2 YFSETQ. As DNA, the CDR3 is TGCGCCAGCAGCTGGCAGACAGGGGGAAACACTGAAGCTTTCTTT. Translating it yields CASSWQTGGNTEAFF.

This clone was seen only once. The CDR3 DNA sequence: TGCAGCGTGGTCTATAGCTGGGGGGAGCTGTTTTTT. Amino acid sequence: CSVVYSWGELFF. V and J are TRBV29-1 and TRBJ2-2; D remains unclear. The CDR3 length is 12 residues. Germline CDR1 is SQVTM and CDR2 is ANQGSEA. The germline V and J ends were trimmed by 6 bases and 8 bases, with 13 bases remaining between them.

As DNA, the CDR3 is TGTGCCTGGAGTGGACTAGCGGGAAGCGAGCAGTACTTC. It yields the protein CAWSGLAGSEQYF. The J gene is TRBJ2-7, the V gene TRBV30; 11 bases map to TRBD2. Germline V gene lookup returns CDR1 GTSNPN and CDR2 SVGIG (reference sequence). Trimming removed 1 base from V and 6 bases from J; junction bases left unmatched: 2. This CDR3 has 13 residues.

V usage is TRBV18 and J usage is TRBJ1-1, with a possible D match to TRBD1 (6 bases). CDR1 is KGHSH and CDR2 is LQKENI in the germline V gene. The CDR3 spans 19 residues. V was trimmed by 3 bases and J by 0 bases, leaving 23 bases between them. In DNA, the CDR3 is TGTGCCAGCTCACCTAAGCCGGGGCCCCCCAGGGGAATGAACACTGAAGCTTTCTTT. It specifies CASSPKPGPPRGMNTEAFF.

This clone showed up just once. The gene calls are TRBV30 and TRBJ2-5; D is perhaps TRBD2 (5 bases). In germline, CDR1 is GTSNPN, CDR2 SVGIG (reference sequence). Trimming took 0 bases from V and 5 from J, leaving 7 bases between them. The CDR3 covers 12 residues. The chain's CDR3 is CAWSVAAETQYF. In DNA, the CDR3 is TGTGCCTGGAGTGTAGCGGCGGAGACCCAGTACTTC.